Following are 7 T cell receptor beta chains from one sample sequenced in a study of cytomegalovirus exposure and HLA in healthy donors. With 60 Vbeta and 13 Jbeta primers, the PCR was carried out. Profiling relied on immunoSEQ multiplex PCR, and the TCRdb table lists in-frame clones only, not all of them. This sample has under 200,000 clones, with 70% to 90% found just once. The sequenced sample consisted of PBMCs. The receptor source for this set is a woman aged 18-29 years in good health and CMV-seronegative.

Written as DNA, the CDR3 is TGTGCCAGCAGTGGGCAGATGAACACTGAAGCTTTCTTT. It encodes CASSGQMNTEAFF. The gene calls are TRBV6-1 and TRBJ1-1; D ambiguous. From germline, CDR1 is MNHNS and CDR2 SASEGT. The V end lost 4 bases, the J end lost 0 bases, and 6 bases lay between the germline ends. CDR3 length: 13 residues.

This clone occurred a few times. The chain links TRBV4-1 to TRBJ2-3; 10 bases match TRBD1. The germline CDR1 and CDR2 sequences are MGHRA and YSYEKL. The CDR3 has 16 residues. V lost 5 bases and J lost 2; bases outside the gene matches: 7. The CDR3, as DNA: TGCGCCAGCAGCGCCAGACAGGGGGCAACCACAGATACGCAGTATTTT. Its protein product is CASSARQGATTDTQYF.

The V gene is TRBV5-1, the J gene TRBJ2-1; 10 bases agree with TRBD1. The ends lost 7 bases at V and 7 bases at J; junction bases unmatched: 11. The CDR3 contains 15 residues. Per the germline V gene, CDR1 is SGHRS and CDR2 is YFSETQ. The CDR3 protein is CASHRSPGQGNEQFF. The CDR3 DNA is TGCGCCAGCCACCGAAGTCCGGGACAGGGGAATGAGCAGTTCTTC.

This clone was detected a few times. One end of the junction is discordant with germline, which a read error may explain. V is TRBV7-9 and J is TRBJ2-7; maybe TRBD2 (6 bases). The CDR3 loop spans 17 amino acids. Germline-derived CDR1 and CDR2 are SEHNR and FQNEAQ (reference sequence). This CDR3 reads CSSSLLEGPTLGDEQYF. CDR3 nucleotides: TGTTCCAGCAGCCTCCTGGAGGGACCCACCCTGGGGGACGAGCAGTACTTC. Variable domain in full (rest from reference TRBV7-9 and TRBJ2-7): DTGVSQNPRHKITKRGQNVTFRCDPISEHNRLYWYRQTLGQGPEFLTYFQNEAQLEKSRLLSDRFSAERPKGSFSTLEIQRTEQGDSAMYLCSSSLLEGPTLGDEQYFGPGTRLTVT.

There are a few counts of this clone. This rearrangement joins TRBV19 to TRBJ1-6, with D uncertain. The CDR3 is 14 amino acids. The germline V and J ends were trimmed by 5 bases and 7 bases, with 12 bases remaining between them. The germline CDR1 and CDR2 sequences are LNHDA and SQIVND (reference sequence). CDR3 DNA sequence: TGTGCCAGTAGTCTCTACAGCGGAAATTCACCCCTCCACTTT. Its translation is CASSLYSGNSPLHF.

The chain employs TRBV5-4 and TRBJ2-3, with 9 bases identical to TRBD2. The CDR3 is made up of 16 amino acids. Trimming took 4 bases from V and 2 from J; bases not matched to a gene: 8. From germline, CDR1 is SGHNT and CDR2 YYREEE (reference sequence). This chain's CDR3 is CASSGEAGGNTDTQYF. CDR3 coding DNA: TGTGCCAGCAGCGGAGAAGCGGGAGGAAACACAGATACGCAGTATTTT.

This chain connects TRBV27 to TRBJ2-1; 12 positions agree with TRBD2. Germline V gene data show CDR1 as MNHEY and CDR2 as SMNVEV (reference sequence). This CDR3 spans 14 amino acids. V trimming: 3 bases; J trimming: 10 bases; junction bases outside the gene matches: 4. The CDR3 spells CASSLTSGRGEQFF. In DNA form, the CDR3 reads TGTGCCAGCAGTTTGACTAGCGGGAGAGGCGAGCAGTTCTTC.